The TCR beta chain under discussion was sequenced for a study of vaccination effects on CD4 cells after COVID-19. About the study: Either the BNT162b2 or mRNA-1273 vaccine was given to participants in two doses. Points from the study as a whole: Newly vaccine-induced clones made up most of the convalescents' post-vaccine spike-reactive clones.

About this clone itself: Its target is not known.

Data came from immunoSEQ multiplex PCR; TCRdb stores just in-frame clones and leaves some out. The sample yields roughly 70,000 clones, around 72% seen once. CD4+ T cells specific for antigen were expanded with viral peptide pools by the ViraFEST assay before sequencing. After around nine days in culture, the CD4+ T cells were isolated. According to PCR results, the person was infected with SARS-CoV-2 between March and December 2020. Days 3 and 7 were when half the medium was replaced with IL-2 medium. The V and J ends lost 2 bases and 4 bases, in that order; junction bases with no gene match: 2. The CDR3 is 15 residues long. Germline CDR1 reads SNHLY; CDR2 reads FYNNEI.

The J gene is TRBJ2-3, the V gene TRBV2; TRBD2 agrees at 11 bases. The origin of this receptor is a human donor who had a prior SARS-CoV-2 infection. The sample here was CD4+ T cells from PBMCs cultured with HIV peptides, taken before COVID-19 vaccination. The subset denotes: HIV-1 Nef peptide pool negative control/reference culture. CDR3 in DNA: TGTGCCAGCAGTGAACTAGCGGGGGGCCCAGATACGCAGTATTTT. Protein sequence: CASSELAGGPDTQYF.